This TCR beta chain was retrieved from a study of blood T cell repertoires in COVID-19. Study summary: Acute and convalescent COVID-19 specimens originated in the United States, Italy and Spain.

This CDR3 is 14 amino acids long. Per germline, CDR1 LNHDA and CDR2 SQIVND (reference sequence). V lost 8 bases to trimming and J lost 0 bases; unmatched junction nucleotides: 4. Original data processing: Using reference gene primer amplification, nucleated cell counts were estimated. Assay used: immunoSEQ multiplex PCR; TCRdb lists only in-frame clones, some missing. The V and J calls and clone size come from that table; D and trimming were worked out from the DNA. This table holds around 200,000 clones, around four fifths found once. The TCR comes from a woman older than 75 with active or convalescent COVID-19. The specimen sequenced was peripheral blood. The genes are TRBV19 and TRBJ1-5; 7 bases align to TRBD1. The CDR3 DNA reads TGTGCCAGTCGGGGACAGTATAGCAATCAGCCCCAGCATTTT. Amino acid sequence: CASRGQYSNQPQHF.